This entry lists 23 T cell receptor beta chains sequenced from one sample in a study of cytomegalovirus exposure and HLA in healthy donors. PCR amplification relied on 60 Vbeta primers (plus 13 Jbeta primers). TCRdb keeps only in-frame clones here, not all; method: immunoSEQ multiplex PCR. The repertoire holds 60,000 to 75,000 clones, 80% to 90% seen once, with about an eighth in the top ten. Sequencing used PBMCs. The receptors here all came from a woman aged 25 to 45 in good health and CMV-seropositive.

This clone was counted a few times. V gene TRBV2 combines with J gene TRBJ1-4; unclear D gene. V was pared by 4 bases and J by 0 bases, with 12 bases between. The CDR3 totals 16 residues. Germline-derived CDR1 and CDR2 are SNHLY and FYNNEI. The CDR3 coding sequence is TGTGCCAGCAGTGGAAGGTCCCGGGCAACTAATGAAAAACTGTTTTTT. Translating it yields CASSGRSRATNEKLFF.

This clone was seen once. This chain joins TRBV25-1 and TRBJ1-1; 11 bases are shared with TRBD1. The CDR3 is 18 residues long. Germline loops: CDR1 MGHDK, CDR2 SYGVNS. The ends lost 3 bases at V and 5 bases at J; junction bases unmatched: 14. In DNA form, the CDR3 reads TGTGCCAGCAGTGAGTCCCGCTCCCCGGGACAGGGGGGGACTGAAGCTTTCTTT. This gives the protein CASSESRSPGQGGTEAFF.

This clone has just one count. The chain recombines TRBV19 with TRBJ2-4, with 7 nucleotides matching TRBD2. V dropped 3 bases and J dropped 6; count of bases not matched to a gene: 5. This CDR3 spans 14 amino acids. The V gene's germline CDR1 is LNHDA and CDR2 SQIVND (reference sequence). This CDR3 is CASSIGLERNIQYF. The DNA for the CDR3 is TGTGCCAGTAGTATCGGACTAGAACGAAACATTCAGTACTTC.

J is TRBJ1-4 and V is TRBV6-5; D is perhaps TRBD1 (6 bases). The CDR3 runs to 15 residues. Germline-derived CDR1 and CDR2 are MNHEY and SVGAGI. Deletions cut 4 bases from V and 7 bases from J, with 16 bases between. The CDR3 here is CASSSPRQAGEKLFF. The CDR3 DNA reads as TGTGCCAGCAGTTCACCAAGACAGGCGGGTGAAAAACTGTTTTTT.

The CDR3 nucleotides are TGTGCCAGCAGTGAAACACTAGCGGGAGGGCTGAGTCACGAGCAGTACTTC. Its protein is CASSETLAGGLSHEQYF. The rearrangement uses TRBV25-1 and TRBJ2-7, with TRBD2 identical over 13 bases. The CDR3 sequence is 17 residues long. Germline CDR1 MGHDK, CDR2 SYGVNS. V lost 2 bases, J lost 5 bases, and 9 bases stayed unmatched.

The CDR3 DNA reads TGTGCCAGCAGCTTGGGTGACAGAGACACCGGGGAGCTGTTTTTT. Its protein product is CASSLGDRDTGELFF. This chain uses TRBV5-6 with TRBJ2-2, with a possible D match to TRBD1 (5 bases). Looked up from germline, CDR1 is SGHDT and CDR2 is YYEEEE. The CDR3 totals 15 residues. V was trimmed by 0 bases and J by 3 bases, leaving 9 bases between them.

V usage is TRBV28 and J usage is TRBJ1-2; D not resolved. The V and J ends lost 3 bases and 1 base respectively, with 6 bases between them. There are 13 residues in the CDR3. Germline CDR1 reads MDHEN; CDR2 reads SYDVKM. CDR3 nucleotide sequence: TGTGCCAGCAGTTTGCGGATTAACTATGGCTACACCTTC. It codes for CASSLRINYGYTF.

V and J are TRBV7-9 and TRBJ2-1; 8 nucleotides agree with TRBD2. The CDR3 is 15 amino acids. Trimming at V came to 3 bases and at J to 5 bases, leaving 6 bases not matched to a gene. Germline values: CDR1 SEHNR, CDR2 FQNEAQ (reference sequence). Written as DNA, the CDR3 is TGTGCCAGCAGCTTCAGCGGGACTAGTCACAATGAGCAGTTCTTC. It encodes CASSFSGTSHNEQFF.

The chain couples TRBV28 to TRBJ2-5; 13 positions agree with TRBD2. V shed 6 bases, J shed 5 bases, and the junction held 12 bases outside the gene matches. The CDR3 covers 17 residues. Germline V gene lookup returns CDR1 MDHEN and CDR2 SYDVKM. The DNA for the CDR3 is TGTGCCAGCAGCCCCACGGGACTAGCGGGATGGGGGGAGACCCAGTACTTC. Encoded protein: CASSPTGLAGWGETQYF.

The chain recombines TRBV6-1 with TRBJ1-5; the D is unclear. The CDR3 spans 15 residues. Germline V CDR1 and CDR2: MNHNS, SASEGT. The V end was cut by 7 bases, the J end by 2 bases, with 15 bases between. The CDR3 bases are TGTGCCAGCAAGGTTCTGGGCATGGGCAATCAGCCCCAGCATTTT. This sequence encodes CASKVLGMGNQPQHF.

This clone has only one observation. This rearrangement joins TRBV30 to TRBJ1-1, with D uncertain. V lost 2 bases and J lost 4, with 14 bases in between. The germline V gene encodes CDR1 GTSNPN and CDR2 SVGIG (reference sequence). The CDR3 sequence is 14 residues long. CDR3 DNA sequence: TGTGCCTGGAGTAGAGGCACCCGGAGCACTGAAGCTTTCTTT. The encoded protein is CAWSRGTRSTEAFF.

This clone was seen a handful of times. The chain is built from TRBV11-2 and TRBJ2-7; 9 nucleotides match TRBD2. CDR3 length: 17 residues. Trimming removed 4 bases from V and 3 bases from J; junction bases left unmatched: 13. Germline CDR1 is SGHAT and CDR2 is FQNNGV. The CDR3 loop reads CASSSFPLAGSFYEQYF. CDR3 DNA sequence: TGTGCCAGCAGCTCCTTTCCGCTAGCGGGATCGTTCTACGAGCAGTACTTC.

V and J are TRBV2 and TRBJ1-2; 8 bases fit TRBD1. V was pared by 6 bases and J by 4 bases, with 4 bases of the junction left unmatched. The CDR3 spans 13 residues. Germline-derived CDR1 and CDR2 are SNHLY and FYNNEI. Written as DNA, the CDR3 is TGTGCCAGCAGGACAGGGGACATCTATGGCTACACCTTC. Translated, it gives CASRTGDIYGYTF.

V gene TRBV14 combines with J gene TRBJ2-7; 9 bases match TRBD1. J gave up 6 bases and V 4 bases, and 13 bases lay outside the gene matches. Germline CDR1 reads SGHDN; CDR2 reads FVKESK. The CDR3 totals 16 residues. Here the CDR3 reads CASSPYLGQGSLEQYF. The CDR3 nucleotides read TGTGCCAGCAGCCCCTATCTGGGACAGGGTTCCCTCGAGCAGTACTTC.

The chain links TRBV2 to TRBJ2-7; 11 bases match TRBD1. The CDR3 loop spans 15 amino acids. The trim removed 4 bases at V and 4 bases at J, leaving 6 bases unmatched. CDR1 is SNHLY and CDR2 is FYNNEI in the germline V gene. CDR3 sequence reads: CASSASGQGDYEQYF. The CDR3 nucleotides read TGTGCCAGCAGTGCTTCGGGACAGGGGGATTACGAGCAGTACTTC.

This chain connects TRBV19 to TRBJ2-7, with D possibly being TRBD2 (6 bases). CDR1 is LNHDA and CDR2 is SQIVND in the germline V gene (reference sequence). V gave up 10 bases and J gave up 3 bases, with 22 bases separating them. This CDR3 spans 15 amino acids. CDR3 amino acids: CAIPDLRDSIYEQYF. CDR3 DNA: TGTGCCATCCCAGACCTCCGGGACTCCATCTACGAGCAGTACTTC. Variable domain in full (rest from reference TRBV19 and TRBJ2-7): DGGITQSPKYLFRKEGQNVTLSCEQNLNHDAMYWYRQDPGQGLRLIYYSQIVNDFQKGDIAEGYSVSREKKESFPLTVTSAQKNPTAFYLCAIPDLRDSIYEQYFGPGTRLTVT.

This chain connects TRBV11-2 to TRBJ2-1, with 14 nucleotides matching TRBD2. CDR1 is SGHAT and CDR2 is FQNNGV in the germline V gene. Losses at the gene ends were 5 bases for V and 9 bases for J; bases not matched to a gene: 3. The CDR3 consists of 14 residues. CDR3 bases: TGTGCCAGCAGCCCCGGGACTAGCGGGAGTGAGCAGTTCTTC. Protein product: CASSPGTSGSEQFF.

The chain employs TRBV5-1 and TRBJ1-2; D gene ambiguous. Trimming pared 0 bases from V and 3 bases from J, leaving 12 bases between. Germline-derived CDR1 and CDR2 are SGHRS and YFSETQ. The CDR3 has 15 amino acids. The DNA for the CDR3 is TGCGCCAGCAGCTTGGCTCGGGAGAAGGACTATGGCTACACCTTC. Its protein is CASSLAREKDYGYTF.

The rearrangement uses TRBV11-2 and TRBJ2-6, with 14 bases fitting TRBD2. Germline V gene sequence: CDR1 SGHAT, CDR2 FQNNGV. V gave up 5 bases and J gave up 4 bases; unmatched junction bases: 7. The CDR3 has 18 residues. CDR3 region: CASSPGLAGVRGANVLTF. CDR3 DNA sequence: TGTGCCAGCAGCCCGGGACTAGCGGGAGTAAGAGGGGCCAACGTCCTGACTTTC.

The chain uses TRBV6-1 and TRBJ2-7; D is unclear. The V and J ends lost 3 bases and 4 bases respectively, with 13 bases between them. The CDR3 is 14 residues long. The V gene's germline CDR1 is MNHNS and CDR2 SASEGT. The CDR3 loop is CASSDRLVVYEQYF. The CDR3 nucleotides read TGTGCCAGCAGTGATCGCCTAGTCGTGTACGAGCAGTACTTC.

As for this clone: This same CDR3 is encoded by further DNA sequences in the sample. The chain couples TRBV5-1 to TRBJ2-1, with TRBD2 matching 9 bases. The CDR3 length is 15 residues. Germline V gene data show CDR1 as SGHRS and CDR2 as YFSETQ. The ends lost 4 bases at V and 6 bases at J; junction bases unmatched: 8. The CDR3 region is CASSLLAGGPNEQFF. CDR3 bases: TGCGCCAGCAGCCTCCTTGCGGGAGGGCCCAATGAGCAGTTCTTC. The variable domain in full, completed from reference TRBV5-1 and TRBJ2-1, reads KAGVTQTPRYLIKTRGQQVTLSCSPISGHRSVSWYQQTPGQGLQFLFEYFSETQRNKGNFPGRFSGRQFSNSRSEMNVSTLELGDSALYLCASSLLAGGPNEQFFGPGTRLTVL.

V usage is TRBV20-1 and J usage is TRBJ2-3; weak D call: TRBD2 (5 bases). V was shortened by 6 bases and J by 9 bases, with 13 bases between the two germline ends. The CDR3 has 11 residues. CDR1 and CDR2 (germline): DFQATT, SNEGSKA (reference sequence). The CDR3 region is CSASRGGTQYF. Written as DNA, the CDR3 is TGCAGTGCGAGCAGAGGAGGCACGCAGTATTTT.

CDR3: CASSEDGYQPQHF. DNA of the CDR3: TGTGCCAGCAGTGAAGACGGTTATCAGCCCCAGCATTTT. This chain uses TRBV2 with TRBJ1-5; D remains unclear. CDR1 SNHLY and CDR2 FYNNEI come from the germline V gene. The ends were cut back, 1 base at V and 5 bases at J, with 6 bases in the middle. The CDR3 has 13 residues.